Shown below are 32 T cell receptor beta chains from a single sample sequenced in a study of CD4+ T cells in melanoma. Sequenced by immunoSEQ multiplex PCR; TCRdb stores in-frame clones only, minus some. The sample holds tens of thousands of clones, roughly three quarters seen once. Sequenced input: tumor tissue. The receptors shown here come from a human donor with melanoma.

The CDR3 spells CASSLSLQYEQYF. The DNA of the CDR3 is TGTGCCAGCAGTTTATCCCTACAGTACGAGCAGTACTTC. The rearrangement links TRBV27 to TRBJ2-7; D unclear. CDR3 length: 13 amino acids. V lost 0 bases and J 4 bases, leaving 7 bases between the germline ends. CDR1 is MNHEY and CDR2 is SMNVEV in the germline V gene (reference sequence).

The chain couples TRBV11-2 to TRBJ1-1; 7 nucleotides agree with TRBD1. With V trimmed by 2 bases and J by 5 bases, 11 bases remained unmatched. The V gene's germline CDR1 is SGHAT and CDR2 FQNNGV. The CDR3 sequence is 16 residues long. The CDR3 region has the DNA TGTGCCAGCAGCTTATTTTCTAACAGGGGAGATACTGAAGCTTTCTTT. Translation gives CASSLFSNRGDTEAFF.

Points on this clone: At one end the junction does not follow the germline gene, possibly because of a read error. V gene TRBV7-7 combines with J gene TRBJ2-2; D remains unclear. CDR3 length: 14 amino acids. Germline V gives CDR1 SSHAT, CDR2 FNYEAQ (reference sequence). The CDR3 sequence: CASSLYQNTGELFF. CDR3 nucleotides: TGTGCTAGCAGCTTATATCAGAACACCGGGGAGCTGTTTTTT.

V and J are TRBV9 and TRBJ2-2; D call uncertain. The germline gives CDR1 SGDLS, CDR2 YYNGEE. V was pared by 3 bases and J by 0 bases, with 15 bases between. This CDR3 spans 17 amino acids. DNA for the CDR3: TGTGCCAGCAGCGAACGCGTGGTGAACACGAACACCGGGGAGCTGTTTTTT. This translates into CASSERVVNTNTGELFF.

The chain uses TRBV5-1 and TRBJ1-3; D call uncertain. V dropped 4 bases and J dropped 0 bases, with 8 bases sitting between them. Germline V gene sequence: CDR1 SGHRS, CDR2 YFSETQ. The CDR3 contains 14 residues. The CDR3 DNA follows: TGCGCCAGCAGCGCCGACAACTCTGGAAACACCATATATTTT. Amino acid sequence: CASSADNSGNTIYF.

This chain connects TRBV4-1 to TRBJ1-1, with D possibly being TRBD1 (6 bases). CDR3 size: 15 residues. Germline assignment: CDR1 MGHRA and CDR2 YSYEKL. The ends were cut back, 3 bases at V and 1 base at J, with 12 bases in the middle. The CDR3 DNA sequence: TGCGCCAGCAGCCACCCTGGGGGCCCGAACACTGAAGCTTTCTTT. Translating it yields CASSHPGGPNTEAFF.

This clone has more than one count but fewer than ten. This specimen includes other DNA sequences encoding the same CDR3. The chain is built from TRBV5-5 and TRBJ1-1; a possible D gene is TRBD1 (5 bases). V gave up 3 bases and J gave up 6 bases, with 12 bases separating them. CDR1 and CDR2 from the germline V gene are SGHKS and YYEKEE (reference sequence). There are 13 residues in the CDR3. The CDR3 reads CASSWKGVAEAFF. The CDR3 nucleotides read TGTGCCAGCAGCTGGAAAGGGGTCGCTGAAGCTTTCTTT.

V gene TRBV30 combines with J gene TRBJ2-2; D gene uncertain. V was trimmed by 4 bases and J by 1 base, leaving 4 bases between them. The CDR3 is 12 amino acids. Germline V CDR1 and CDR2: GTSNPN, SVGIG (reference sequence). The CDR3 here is CAWTENTGELFF. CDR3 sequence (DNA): TGTGCCTGGACCGAGAACACCGGGGAGCTGTTTTTT. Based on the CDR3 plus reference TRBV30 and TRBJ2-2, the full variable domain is SQTIHQWPATLVQPVGSPLSLECTVEGTSNPNLYWYRQAAGRGLQLLFYSVGIGQISSEVPQNLSASRPQDRQFILSSKKLLLSDSGFYLCAWTENTGELFFGEGSRLTVL.

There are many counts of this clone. CDR3 DNA: TGCGCCAGCAGCCAGGGGGCCGGTGAAAAACTGTTTTTT. As protein: CASSQGAGEKLFF. The chain couples TRBV4-1 to TRBJ1-4, with D perhaps matching TRBD1 (6 bases). Germline-derived CDR1 and CDR2 are MGHRA and YSYEKL. The V gene lost 3 bases and the J gene lost 7 bases, with 9 bases spanning the gap. The CDR3 totals 13 residues.

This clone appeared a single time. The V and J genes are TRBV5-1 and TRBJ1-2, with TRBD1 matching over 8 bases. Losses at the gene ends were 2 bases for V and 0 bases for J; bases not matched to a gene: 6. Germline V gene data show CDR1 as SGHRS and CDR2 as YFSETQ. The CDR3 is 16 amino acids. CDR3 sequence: CASSFSGGHPNYGYTF. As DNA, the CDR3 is TGCGCCAGCAGCTTTTCAGGGGGCCATCCTAACTATGGCTACACCTTC.

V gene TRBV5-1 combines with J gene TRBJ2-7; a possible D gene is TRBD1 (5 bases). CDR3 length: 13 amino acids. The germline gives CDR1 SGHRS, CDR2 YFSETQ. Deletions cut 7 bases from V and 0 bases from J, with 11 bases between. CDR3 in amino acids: CASSPDSSYEQYF. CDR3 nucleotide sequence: TGCGCCAGCTCTCCCGACAGCTCCTACGAGCAGTACTTC.

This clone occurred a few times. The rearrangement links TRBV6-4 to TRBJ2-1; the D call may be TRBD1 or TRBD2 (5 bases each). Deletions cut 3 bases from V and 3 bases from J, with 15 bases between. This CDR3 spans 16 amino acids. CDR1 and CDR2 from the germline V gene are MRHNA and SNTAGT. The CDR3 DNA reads TGTGCCAGCAGTGAGGGACCTATGTACCTCTACAATGAGCAGTTCTTC. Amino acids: CASSEGPMYLYNEQFF.

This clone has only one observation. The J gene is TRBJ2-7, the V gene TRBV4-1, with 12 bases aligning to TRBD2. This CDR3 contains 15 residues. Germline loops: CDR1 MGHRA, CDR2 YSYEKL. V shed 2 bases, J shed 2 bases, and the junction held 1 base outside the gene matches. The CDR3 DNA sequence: TGCGCCAGCAGCCAACTAGCGGGGGGGCCCTACGAGCAGTACTTC. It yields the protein CASSQLAGGPYEQYF.

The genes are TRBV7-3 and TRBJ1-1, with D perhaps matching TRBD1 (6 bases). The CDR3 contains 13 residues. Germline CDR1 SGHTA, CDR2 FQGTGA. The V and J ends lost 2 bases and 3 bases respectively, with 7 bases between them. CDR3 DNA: TGTGCCAGCAGCTTAGGACAGTACACTGAAGCTTTCTTT. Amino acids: CASSLGQYTEAFF. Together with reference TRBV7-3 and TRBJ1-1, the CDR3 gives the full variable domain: GAGVSQTPSNKVTEKGKYVELRCDPISGHTALYWYRQSLGQGPEFLIYFQGTGAADDSGLPNDRFFAVRPEGSVSTLKIQRTERGDSAVYLCASSLGQYTEAFFGQGTRLTVV.

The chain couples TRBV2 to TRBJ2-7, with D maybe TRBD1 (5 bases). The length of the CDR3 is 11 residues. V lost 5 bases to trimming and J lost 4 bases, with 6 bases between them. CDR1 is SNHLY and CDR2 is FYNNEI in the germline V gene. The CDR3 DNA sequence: TGTGCCAGCAGTTACAGGTACGAGCAGTACTTC. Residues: CASSYRYEQYF. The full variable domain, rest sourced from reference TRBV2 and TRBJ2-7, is EPEVTQTPSHQVTQMGQEVILRCVPISNHLYFYWYRQILGQKVEFLVSFYNNEISEKSEIFDDQFSVERPDGSNFTLKIRSTKLEDSAMYFCASSYRYEQYFGPGTRLTVT.

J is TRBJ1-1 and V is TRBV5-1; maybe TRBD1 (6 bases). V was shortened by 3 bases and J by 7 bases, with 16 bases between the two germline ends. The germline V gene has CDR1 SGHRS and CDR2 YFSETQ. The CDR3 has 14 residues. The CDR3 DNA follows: TGCGCCAGCAGCTCCCTAGGGGGGCGGGGTGAAGCTTTCTTT. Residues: CASSSLGGRGEAFF.

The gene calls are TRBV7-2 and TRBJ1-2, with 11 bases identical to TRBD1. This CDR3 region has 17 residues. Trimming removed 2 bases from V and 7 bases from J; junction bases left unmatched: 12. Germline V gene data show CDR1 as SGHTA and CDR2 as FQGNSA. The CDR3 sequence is CASSLLSGTGGLSGYTF. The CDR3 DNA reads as TGTGCCAGCAGCTTATTAAGTGGGACAGGGGGTTTGAGTGGCTACACCTTC.

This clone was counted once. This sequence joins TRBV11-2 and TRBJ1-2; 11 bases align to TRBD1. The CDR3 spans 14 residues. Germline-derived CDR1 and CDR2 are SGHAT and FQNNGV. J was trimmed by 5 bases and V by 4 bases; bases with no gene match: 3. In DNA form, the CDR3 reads TGTGCCAGCAGCTACGGACAGGGGGCATATGGCTACACCTTC. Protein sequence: CASSYGQGAYGYTF.

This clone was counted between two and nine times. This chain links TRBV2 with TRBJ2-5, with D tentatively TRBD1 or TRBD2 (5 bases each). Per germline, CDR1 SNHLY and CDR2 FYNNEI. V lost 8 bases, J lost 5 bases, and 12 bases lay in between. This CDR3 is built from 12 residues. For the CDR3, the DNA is TGTGCCAGCTCACCTGAGGGGGAGACCCAGTACTTC. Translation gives CASSPEGETQYF.

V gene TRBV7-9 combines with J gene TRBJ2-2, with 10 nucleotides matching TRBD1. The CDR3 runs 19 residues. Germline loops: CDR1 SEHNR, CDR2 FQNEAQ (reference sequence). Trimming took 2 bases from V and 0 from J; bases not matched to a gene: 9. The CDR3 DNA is TGTGCCAGCAGCTTACCAAGGACAGGGGGGATCGCGAACACCGGGGAGCTGTTTTTT. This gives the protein CASSLPRTGGIANTGELFF.

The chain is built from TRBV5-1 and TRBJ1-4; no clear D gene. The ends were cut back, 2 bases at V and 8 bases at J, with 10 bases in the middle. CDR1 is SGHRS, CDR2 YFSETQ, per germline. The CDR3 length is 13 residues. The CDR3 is CASSFDQEEKLFF. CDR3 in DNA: TGCGCCAGCAGCTTTGACCAAGAGGAAAAACTGTTTTTT.

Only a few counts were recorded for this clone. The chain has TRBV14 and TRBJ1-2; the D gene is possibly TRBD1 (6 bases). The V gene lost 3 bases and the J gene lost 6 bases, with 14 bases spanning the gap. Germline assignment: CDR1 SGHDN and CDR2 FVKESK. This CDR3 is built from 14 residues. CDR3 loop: CASSHAGTLDGYTF. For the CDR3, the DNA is TGTGCCAGCAGCCACGCCGGGACATTGGATGGCTACACCTTC.

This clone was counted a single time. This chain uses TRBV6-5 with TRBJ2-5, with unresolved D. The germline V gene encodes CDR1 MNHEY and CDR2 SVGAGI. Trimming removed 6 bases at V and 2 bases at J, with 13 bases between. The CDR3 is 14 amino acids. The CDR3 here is CASSVTNRQETQYF. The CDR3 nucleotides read TGTGCCAGCAGCGTTACCAACCGACAAGAGACCCAGTACTTC.

CDR3 nucleotides: TGTGCCAGCACCCTTACGGACGAGCAGTACTTC. It encodes CASTLTDEQYF. The gene calls are TRBV7-9 and TRBJ2-7; no clear D. Germline-derived CDR1 and CDR2 are SEHNR and FQNEAQ (reference sequence). Deletions cut 7 bases from V and 5 bases from J, with 9 bases between. The CDR3 has 11 residues.

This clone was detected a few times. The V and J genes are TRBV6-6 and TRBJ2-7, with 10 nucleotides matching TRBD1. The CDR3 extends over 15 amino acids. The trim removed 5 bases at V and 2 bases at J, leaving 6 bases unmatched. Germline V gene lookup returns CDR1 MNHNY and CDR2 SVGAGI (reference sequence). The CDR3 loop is CASSVGDRGAYEQYF. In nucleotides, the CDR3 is TGTGCCAGCAGTGTTGGGGACAGGGGCGCCTACGAGCAGTACTTC.

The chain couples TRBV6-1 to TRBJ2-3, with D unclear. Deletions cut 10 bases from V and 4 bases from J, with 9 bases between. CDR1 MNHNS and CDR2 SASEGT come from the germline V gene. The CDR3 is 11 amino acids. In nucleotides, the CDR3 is TGTGCCACCGGGTGGGCAGATACGCAGTATTTT. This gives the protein CATGWADTQYF.

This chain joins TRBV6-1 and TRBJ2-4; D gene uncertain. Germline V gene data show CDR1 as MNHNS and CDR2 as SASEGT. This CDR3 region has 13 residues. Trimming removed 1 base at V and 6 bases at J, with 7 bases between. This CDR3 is CASSEVLSNIQYF. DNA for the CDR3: TGTGCCAGCAGTGAAGTTCTGTCAAACATTCAGTACTTC.

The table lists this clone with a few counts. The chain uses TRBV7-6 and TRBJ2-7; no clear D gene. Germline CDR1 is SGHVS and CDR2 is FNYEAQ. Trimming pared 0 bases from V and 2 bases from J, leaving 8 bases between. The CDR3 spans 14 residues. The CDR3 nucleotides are TGTGCCAGCAGCTTAGCGGCAGCAACCTACGAGCAGTACTTC. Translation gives CASSLAAATYEQYF.

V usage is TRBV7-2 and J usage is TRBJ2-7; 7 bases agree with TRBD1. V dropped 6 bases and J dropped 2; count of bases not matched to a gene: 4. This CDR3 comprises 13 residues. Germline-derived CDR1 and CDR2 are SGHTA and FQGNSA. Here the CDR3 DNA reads TGTGCCAGCAGAAGGGACAGACCCTACGAGCAGTACTTC. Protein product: CASRRDRPYEQYF. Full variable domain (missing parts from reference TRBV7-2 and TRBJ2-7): GAGVSQSPSNKVTEKGKDVELRCDPISGHTALYWYRQSLGQGLEFLIYFQGNSAPDKSGLPSDRFSAERTGGSVSTLTIQRTQQEDSAVYLCASRRDRPYEQYFGPGTRLTVT.

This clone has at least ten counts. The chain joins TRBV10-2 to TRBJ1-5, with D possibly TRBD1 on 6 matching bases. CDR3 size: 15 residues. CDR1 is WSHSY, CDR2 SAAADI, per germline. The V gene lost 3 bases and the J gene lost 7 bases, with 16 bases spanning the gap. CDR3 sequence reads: CASSEETGINQPQHF. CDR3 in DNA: TGCGCCAGCAGTGAAGAAACAGGGATTAACCAGCCCCAGCATTTT.

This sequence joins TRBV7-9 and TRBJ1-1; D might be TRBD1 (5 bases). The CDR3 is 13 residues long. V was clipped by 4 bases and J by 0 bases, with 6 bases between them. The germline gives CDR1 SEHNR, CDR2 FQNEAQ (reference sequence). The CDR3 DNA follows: TGTGCCAGCAGCTCCAGGGTGAACACTGAAGCTTTCTTT. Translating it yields CASSSRVNTEAFF.

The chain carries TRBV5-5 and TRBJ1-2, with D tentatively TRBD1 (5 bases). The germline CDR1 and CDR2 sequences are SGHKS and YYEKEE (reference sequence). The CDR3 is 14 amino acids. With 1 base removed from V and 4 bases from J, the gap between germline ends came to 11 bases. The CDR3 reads CASSLTEGLYGYTF. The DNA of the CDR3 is TGTGCCAGCAGCTTGACGGAGGGACTCTATGGCTACACCTTC.